A selection of T cell receptor beta chains follows, all from one sample in a study of shared clonotypes between healthy human individuals. Clones were read by immunoSEQ multiplex PCR, and TCRdb kept only the in-frame ones, dropping some. The data hold about 2 million clones, with 85% to 95% observed a single time. The sample comprised naive CD8+ T cells sorted from blood. The origin of the receptors is a man younger than 35 in good health. The CDR3 runs from the conserved cysteine through the conserved F or W. D genes are given only for firm matches. The size entry is marked missing in some rows and otherwise reads once, few, many or a size class.

j_call	clone_size	v_call	d_call	cdr3_aa	cdr3_nt
TRBJ2-7	-	TRBV5-4	TRBD1	CASSLTADRGEEQYF	TGTGCCAGCAGCTTGACCGCCGACAGGGGTGAAGAGCAGTACTTC
TRBJ2-5	-	TRBV6-6	TRBD2	CASSPLAGGQETQYF	TGTGCCAGCAGTCCCCTAGCGGGGGGGCAAGAGACCCAGTACTTC
TRBJ2-3	-	TRBV2	-	CASSEFRGTDTQYF	TGTGCCAGCAGTGAATTTCGGGGCACAGATACGCAGTATTTT
TRBJ2-7	-	TRBV28	-	CASSFPSGISYEQYF	TGTGCCAGCAGCTTCCCTTCAGGGATTTCCTACGAGCAGTACTTC
TRBJ2-1	once	TRBV4-1	TRBD1	CASGPMTGTDNEQFF	TGCGCCAGCGGGCCCATGACAGGGACCGACAATGAGCAGTTCTTC
TRBJ2-1	-	TRBV7-9	-	CASSPRSRNEQFF	TGTGCCAGCAGCCCACGCTCCCGGAATGAGCAGTTCTTC
TRBJ1-5	-	TRBV27	-	CASSLGPGWQPQHF	TGTGCCAGCAGCCTGGGGCCAGGGTGGCAGCCCCAGCATTTT
TRBJ1-3	-	TRBV6-5	-	CASSYRGSGNTIYF	TGTGCCAGCAGTTACAGGGGATCTGGAAACACCATATATTTT
TRBJ2-5	-	TRBV7-9	-	CASSLMEETQYF	TGTGCCAGCAGCTTAATGGAGGAGACCCAGTACTTC
TRBJ1-5	-	TRBV7-3	-	CASSLRSGAYSNQPQHF	TGTGCCAGCAGCTTACGATCAGGCGCCTATAGCAATCAGCCCCAGCATTTT
TRBJ2-7	-	TRBV10-3	TRBD2	CAISEILADEQYF	TGTGCCATCAGTGAGATCCTAGCGGACGAGCAGTACTTC
TRBJ1-1	-	TRBV4-3	-	CASSRIKVGPEGRDTEAFF	TGCGCCAGCAGCCGAATAAAAGTGGGTCCGGAGGGGAGGGACACTGAAGCTTTCTTT
TRBJ2-3	-	TRBV27	TRBD2	CASSFATSGSSDTQYF	TGTGCCAGCAGTTTTGCGACTAGCGGGAGCAGCGATACGCAGTATTTT
TRBJ2-7	-	TRBV12-5	-	CASGLVYGDGYEQYF	TGTGCTAGTGGTTTGGTCTACGGGGACGGCTACGAGCAGTACTTC
TRBJ2-5	-	TRBV6-5	-	CASSYAGGQETQYF	TGTGCCAGCAGTTACGCTGGGGGGCAGGAGACCCAGTACTTC
TRBJ2-2	-	TRBV27	TRBD1	CASSLDRGTGELFF	TGTGCCAGCAGTTTAGACAGGGGCACCGGGGAGCTGTTTTTT
TRBJ2-1	once	TRBV6-5	-	CASGPGSLIEQFF	TGTGCCAGCGGTCCAGGGTCCTTAATTGAGCAGTTCTTC
TRBJ2-7	-	TRBV5-1	-	CASSFSASYEQYF	TGCGCCAGCAGCTTCTCGGCTAGTTACGAGCAGTACTTC
TRBJ2-3	-	TRBV27	-	CASSLGAGSTDTQYF	TGTGCCAGCAGTTTAGGGGCGGGGTCCACAGATACGCAGTATTTT
TRBJ2-3	-	TRBV2	TRBD2	CASTAPHGGLAGLTDTQYF	TGTGCCAGCACCGCCCCCCACGGGGGGCTAGCGGGCCTCACAGATACGCAGTATTTT
TRBJ2-1	-	TRBV11-2	TRBD2	CASIGTSGDNEQFF	TGTGCCAGCATCGGGACTAGCGGAGACAATGAGCAGTTCTTC
TRBJ1-3	-	TRBV6-1	-	CASSVRGAGNTIYF	TGTGCCAGCAGTGTCAGGGGAGCCGGAAACACCATATATTTT
TRBJ2-1	-	TRBV6-6	TRBD1	CASIGTGENEQFF	TGTGCCAGCATCGGGACAGGGGAAAATGAGCAGTTCTTC
TRBJ1-1	-	TRBV29-1	-	CSVEAGQPEAFF	TGCAGCGTTGAAGCCGGGCAGCCCGAAGCTTTCTTT
TRBJ2-3	-	TRBV29-1	TRBD2	CSVETSGSGTDTQYF	TGCAGCGTGGAGACTAGCGGCTCGGGCACAGATACGCAGTATTTT
TRBJ2-1	-	TRBV27	-	CASSLSDSSYNEQFF	TGTGCCAGCAGTTTATCGGATAGTTCCTACAATGAGCAGTTCTTC
TRBJ1-2	-	TRBV15	-	CATSRVVQSANYGYTF	TGTGCCACCAGCAGAGTGGTTCAGTCAGCTAACTATGGCTACACCTTC
TRBJ1-3	-	TRBV7-9	-	CASSLVSGSTGNTIYF	TGTGCCAGCAGCTTAGTTTCAGGGTCGACTGGAAACACCATATATTTT
TRBJ1-1	-	TRBV10-3	-	CAISESTGLAEAFF	TGTGCCATCAGTGAGTCGACAGGACTGGCTGAAGCTTTCTTT
TRBJ1-3	-	TRBV6-1	-	CASSVMQGLEGNTIYF	TGTGCCAGCAGTGTTATGCAGGGGCTAGAGGGAAACACCATATATTTT
TRBJ2-7	-	TRBV2	-	CASSEQGSYEQYF	TGTGCCAGCAGTGAGCAGGGCAGCTACGAGCAGTACTTC
TRBJ1-1	-	TRBV5-4	-	CASSLERGTLTTEAFF	TGTGCCAGCAGCTTGGAAAGGGGGACGTTGACTACTGAAGCTTTCTTT
TRBJ2-3	-	TRBV11-3	TRBD2	CASSSISGELTDTQYF	TGTGCCAGCAGCTCCATCAGCGGGGAGTTGACAGATACGCAGTATTTT
TRBJ2-5	-	TRBV29-1	-	CSGRRAGNHETQYF	TGCAGCGGTCGCAGGGCGGGTAATCACGAGACCCAGTACTTC
TRBJ2-3	-	TRBV28	TRBD2	CASNALAGGHPYTQYF	TGTGCCAGCAATGCATTAGCGGGAGGACACCCTTATACGCAGTATTTT